The present T cell receptor beta chain was sequenced within a study of control samples from healthy donors and cancer patients. As for this clone: The sample carries other DNA sequences with the same CDR3.

The CDR3 length is 12 residues. The germline V gene encodes CDR1 MDHEN and CDR2 SYDVKM. V lost 6 bases, J lost 4 bases, and 2 bases stayed unmatched. The repertoire was sequenced with immunoSEQ multiplex PCR; TCRdb's copy has only in-frame clones and lacks some. Its listing shows 150,000 to 200,000 clones. The V call is TRBV28, the J call TRBJ1-2, with 7 bases identical to TRBD1. This clonotype originated in a woman in her 30s in good health. The sample consisted of blood. CDR3 DNA sequence: TGTGCCAGCAGACAGGGGCGCTATGGCTACACCTTC. Encoded protein: CASRQGRYGYTF.